This T cell receptor beta chain was sequenced during a study of shared clonotypes between healthy human individuals. Overall study context: The people who gave samples were two women and a few men aged 18 to 49.

Study donors comprised healthy, HIV-negative adults devoid of recent acute infection or vaccination. CD8 memory comprised CD45RO+ plus CCR7-negative CD45RA+ TemRA cells. Looked up from germline, CDR1 is SEHNR and CDR2 is FQNEAQ (reference sequence). The CDR3 length is 16 residues. V was clipped by 5 bases and J by 1 base; unmatched bases: 10. Findings and caveats of the study: Clonotypes that were shared across a handful of donors made up around 5% of naive CD4 clonotypes.

The data were produced by immunoSEQ multiplex PCR, yet TCRdb's version contains in-frame clones alone and is incomplete. The sample contains 110,000 or so clones, roughly two thirds of which appear only once. This clone was found many times. The antigen remains unidentified. The sample comprised memory CD8+ T cells sorted from blood. The subset here: CD45RO+ cells pooled with CCR7-negative TemRA cells. The TCR originated in a woman in her twenties or thirties in good health. The gene calls are TRBV7-9 and TRBJ2-5, with TRBD1 matching over 7 bases. CDR3 in DNA: TGTGCCAGCAGCCCAGCCACCGGGACAGCCCAAGAGACCCAGTACTTC. This translates into CASSPATGTAQETQYF.